This TCR beta chain was documented in a study of T cell repertoires in cytomegalovirus infection. As for the study in general: An indication of both CMV infection and matching HLA type came from public TCR beta signatures.

CDR1 and CDR2 from the germline V gene are SSHAT and FNYEAQ (reference sequence). The CDR3 consists of 15 residues. A single record per CDR3 protein comes from TCRdb applying MiXCR to the reads. The sample includes roughly 860,000 distinct CDR3 sequences, around a third of them seen just once. Concerning this clonotype: Its antigen is as yet unknown. One junction end disagrees with the germline gene, perhaps due to a read error.

The V and J genes are TRBV7-7 and TRBJ2-3, with TRBD1 identical over 10 bases. The receptor's source is a human donor in good health (CMV status not recorded). Some clones in this sample may be carry-over from other donors' samples. The material sequenced was cultured CD8+ T cells from PBMCs, taken from culture after CMV antigen stimulation. In nucleotides, the CDR3 is TGTGCTAGCAGCACGGGACAGGGGTGGTCAGATACGCAGTATTTT. Translation gives CASSTGQGWSDTQYF.